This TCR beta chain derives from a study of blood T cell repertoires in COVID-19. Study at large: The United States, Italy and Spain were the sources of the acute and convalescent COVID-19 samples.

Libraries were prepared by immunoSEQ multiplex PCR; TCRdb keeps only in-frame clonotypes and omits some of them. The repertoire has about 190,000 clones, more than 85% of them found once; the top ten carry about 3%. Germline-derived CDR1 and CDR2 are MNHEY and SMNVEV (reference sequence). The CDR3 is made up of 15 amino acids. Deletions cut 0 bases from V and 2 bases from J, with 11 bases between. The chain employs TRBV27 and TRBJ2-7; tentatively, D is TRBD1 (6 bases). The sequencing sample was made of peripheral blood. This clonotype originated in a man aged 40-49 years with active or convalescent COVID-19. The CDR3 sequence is CASSLSNRVTYEQYF. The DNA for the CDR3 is TGTGCCAGCAGTTTATCGAACAGGGTAACCTACGAGCAGTACTTC.